This T cell receptor (beta chain) was identified in a study of blood T cell dynamics during melanoma immunotherapy. Study as a whole: Metastatic melanoma patients received first-line pembrolizumab or nivolumab plus ipilimumab. Study observations and caveats: Whether repertoire-driving clones were melanoma-specific could not be determined.

The time point here: week 3, after first cycle of checkpoint inhibitor. At 12 weeks after first infusion, RECIST 1.1 defined response for most patients. The length of the CDR3 is 15 residues. The V and J ends lost 5 bases and 1 base, in that order; junction bases with no gene match: 6. Germline CDR1 reads SGHTA; CDR2 reads FQGNSA. DNA loading was fixed at about 380 ng for all bulk PBMC samples. TCRdb keeps only in-frame clones here, not all; method: immunoSEQ multiplex PCR. The data show 25,000 to 30,000 clones, with roughly 83% seen just once and over 9% held by the top ten. Worth noting for this clone: Its antigen is currently unknown.

The sequences come from blood, collected from a patient treated with checkpoint blockade. The TCR originated in a human donor with melanoma. The chain employs TRBV7-2 and TRBJ1-1, with TRBD1 matching over 8 bases. CDR3 DNA: TGTGCCAGCAGCCCCGTTGGGACAGGGAACACTGAAGCTTTCTTT. Residues: CASSPVGTGNTEAFF.